Presented here are 12 T cell receptor beta chains from one specimen sequenced in a study of blood T cell repertoires in COVID-19. This table comes from immunoSEQ multiplex PCR, and its TCRdb copy is limited to in-frame clones, with some not included. Seen here are under 150,000 clones, roughly four fifths observed once, and the top ten hold roughly 9%. The sequenced sample was peripheral blood. The receptors originated from a woman in her forties or fifties with active or convalescent COVID-19.

The genes are TRBV5-1 and TRBJ2-5, with TRBD2 matching 10 bases. The CDR3 loop spans 16 amino acids. Germline V lookup: CDR1 SGHRS, CDR2 YFSETQ. V gave up 0 bases and J gave up 0 bases; unmatched junction bases: 2. CDR3: CASSLGLAGDQETQYF. The CDR3 DNA sequence: TGCGCCAGCAGCTTGGGGCTAGCGGGGGACCAAGAGACCCAGTACTTC.

This rearrangement joins TRBV4-2 to TRBJ1-2; weak D call: TRBD1 (6 bases). Germline V gene lookup returns CDR1 LGHNA and CDR2 YNFKEQ. The CDR3 consists of 17 residues. Trimming stripped 6 bases from V and 0 bases from J, with 20 bases between. The DNA of the CDR3 is TGTGCCAGCAGGGACGTAGAGACAGGCGAGTCTAACTATGGCTACACCTTC. This sequence encodes CASRDVETGESNYGYTF.

The rearrangement uses TRBV4-2 and TRBJ2-2, with 10 bases that match TRBD2. J was trimmed by 1 base and V by 4 bases; bases with no gene match: 3. CDR3 length: 16 amino acids. The germline gives CDR1 LGHNA, CDR2 YNFKEQ. CDR3 region: CASSPRLAGNTGELFF. The CDR3 DNA follows: TGTGCCAGCAGCCCCCGACTAGCGGGGAACACCGGGGAGCTGTTTTTT.

Notes on this clone: The CDR3 does not close with the conserved phenylalanine or tryptophan, likely indicating a read error. Because the CDR3's place on the DNA is in doubt, the DNA is left out and the CDR3 is given as listed by TCRdb. This sequence joins TRBV7-8 and TRBJ1-1. Germline CDR1 and CDR2: SGHVS and FQNEAQ. The CDR3 has 13 residues if both end residues are counted. CDR3 in amino acids: CASSLIREGPDAI.

The CDR3, as DNA: TGTGCCAGCAGGCCCGACATATCCTCTGGAAACACCATATATTTT. The encoded protein is CASRPDISSGNTIYF. The chain employs TRBV7-2 and TRBJ1-3, with D unclear. The CDR3 has 15 amino acids. CDR1 SGHTA and CDR2 FQGNSA come from the germline V gene. V lost 6 bases to trimming and J lost 0 bases, with 12 bases between them.

The rearrangement links TRBV28 to TRBJ1-1, with D perhaps TRBD1 (5 bases). This CDR3 has 13 residues. The germline gives CDR1 MDHEN, CDR2 SYDVKM. Trimming removed 6 bases at V and 3 bases at J, with 11 bases between. The CDR3 DNA reads as TGTGCCAGCAGGCCAGGGAGGGACACTGAAGCTTTCTTT. As protein: CASRPGRDTEAFF.

This clone has just a few counts. The rearrangement uses TRBV3-1 (or the pseudogene TRBV3-2) and TRBJ1-5, with 8 bases matching TRBD1. Germline-derived CDR1 and CDR2 are LGHDT and YNNKEL (reference sequence). Losses at the gene ends were 8 bases for V and 1 base for J; bases not matched to a gene: 4. The CDR3 runs to 14 residues. CDR3 in amino acids: CASGQGHSNQPQHF. The CDR3 DNA is TGTGCCAGCGGACAGGGTCACAGCAATCAGCCCCAGCATTTT.

This clone has at least ten counts. The rearrangement joins TRBV30 to TRBJ2-5; 10 bases agree with TRBD2. The CDR3 contains 14 residues. The V and J ends lost 7 bases and 2 bases, in that order; junction bases with no gene match: 7. CDR1 and CDR2 (germline): GTSNPN, SVGIG (reference sequence). The CDR3 loop is CASQRGGLQETQYF. The CDR3 DNA is TGTGCCTCGCAGCGGGGGGGACTACAAGAGACCCAGTACTTC.

The chain couples TRBV19 to TRBJ1-6, with D unclear. Trimming removed 9 bases from V and 9 bases from J, with 12 bases in between. This CDR3 region has 12 residues. Per the germline V gene, CDR1 is LNHDA and CDR2 is SQIVND (reference sequence). The CDR3 DNA reads as TGTGCCAGCAGACGACACGGTTCACCCCTCCACTTT. Translation gives CASRRHGSPLHF.

J is TRBJ2-7 and V is TRBV6-1; a possible D gene is TRBD1 (5 bases). With 3 bases removed from V and 3 bases from J, the gap between germline ends came to 9 bases. Looked up from germline, CDR1 is MNHNS and CDR2 is SASEGT. The CDR3 spans 13 residues. The CDR3 DNA reads as TGTGCCAGCAGTGACGTAGGGGACTACGAGCAGTACTTC. It codes for CASSDVGDYEQYF.

As regards this clone: Other DNA variants within this sample encode the same CDR3. The chain combines TRBV19 with TRBJ1-4; no definite D call. CDR3 length equals 15 residues. Trimming took off 3 bases at V and 0 bases at J, with 8 bases between the two ends. The germline gives CDR1 LNHDA, CDR2 SQIVND (reference sequence). CDR3 sequence (DNA): TGTGCCAGTAGTATTGCTACAGCAACTAATGAAAAACTGTTTTTT. It translates to CASSIATATNEKLFF.

V and J are TRBV6-1 and TRBJ2-1, with unresolved D. V was pared by 8 bases and J by 4 bases, with 12 bases between. The CDR3 extends over 13 amino acids. Germline CDR1 reads MNHNS; CDR2 reads SASEGT. The CDR3 sequence is CASGQGPYNEQFF. In nucleotides, the CDR3 is TGTGCCAGCGGGCAAGGCCCATACAATGAGCAGTTCTTC.